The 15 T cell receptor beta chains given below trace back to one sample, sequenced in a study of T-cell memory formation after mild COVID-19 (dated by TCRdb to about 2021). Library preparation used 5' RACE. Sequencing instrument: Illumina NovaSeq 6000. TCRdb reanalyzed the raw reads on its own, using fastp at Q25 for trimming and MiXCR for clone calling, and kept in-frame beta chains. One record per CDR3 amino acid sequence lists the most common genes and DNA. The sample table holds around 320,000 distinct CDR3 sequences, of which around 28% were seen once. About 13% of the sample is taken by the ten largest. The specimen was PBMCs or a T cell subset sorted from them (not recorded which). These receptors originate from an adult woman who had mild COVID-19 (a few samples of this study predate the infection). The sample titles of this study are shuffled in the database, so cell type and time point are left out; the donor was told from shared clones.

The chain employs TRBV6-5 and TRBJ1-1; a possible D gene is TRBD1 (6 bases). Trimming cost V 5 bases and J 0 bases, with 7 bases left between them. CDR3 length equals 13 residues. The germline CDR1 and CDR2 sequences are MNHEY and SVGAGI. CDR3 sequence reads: CASSQGLNTEAFF. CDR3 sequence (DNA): TGTGCCAGCAGTCAGGGGCTGAACACTGAAGCTTTCTTT.

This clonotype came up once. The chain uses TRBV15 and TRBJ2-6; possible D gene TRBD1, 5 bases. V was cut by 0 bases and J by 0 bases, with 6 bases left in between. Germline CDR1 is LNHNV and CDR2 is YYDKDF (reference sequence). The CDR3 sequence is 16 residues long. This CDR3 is CATSREQASGANVLTF. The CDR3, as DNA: TGTGCCACCAGCAGAGAACAGGCCTCTGGGGCCAACGTCCTGACTTTC.

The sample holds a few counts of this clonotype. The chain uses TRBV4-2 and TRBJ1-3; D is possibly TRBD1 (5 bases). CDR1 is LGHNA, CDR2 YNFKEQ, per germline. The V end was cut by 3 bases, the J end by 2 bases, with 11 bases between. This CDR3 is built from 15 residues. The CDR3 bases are TGTGCCAGCAGCCACCGAAGGGGAACTGGAAACACCATATATTTT. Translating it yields CASSHRRGTGNTIYF.

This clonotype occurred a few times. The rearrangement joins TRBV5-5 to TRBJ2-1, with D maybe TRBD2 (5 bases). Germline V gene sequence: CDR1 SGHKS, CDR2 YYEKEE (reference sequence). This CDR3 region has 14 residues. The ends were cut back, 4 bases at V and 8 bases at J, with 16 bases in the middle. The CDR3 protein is CASSQDLRFDEQFF. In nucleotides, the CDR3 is TGTGCCAGCAGCCAGGACTTGAGGTTCGATGAGCAGTTCTTC.

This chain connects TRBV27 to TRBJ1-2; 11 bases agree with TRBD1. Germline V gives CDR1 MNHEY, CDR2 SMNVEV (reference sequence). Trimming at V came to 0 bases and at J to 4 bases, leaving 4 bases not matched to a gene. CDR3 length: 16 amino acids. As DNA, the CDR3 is TGTGCCAGCAGTTTATCGGACAGGGGGCGCCCCTATGGCTACACCTTC. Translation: CASSLSDRGRPYGYTF.

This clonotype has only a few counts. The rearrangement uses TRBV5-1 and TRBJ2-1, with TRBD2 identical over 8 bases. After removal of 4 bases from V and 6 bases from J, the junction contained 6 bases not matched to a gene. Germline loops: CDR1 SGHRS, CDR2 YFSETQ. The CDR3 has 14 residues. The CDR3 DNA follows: TGCGCCAGCAGCGCCGGGACTAGGGGCAATGAGCAGTTCTTC. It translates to CASSAGTRGNEQFF.

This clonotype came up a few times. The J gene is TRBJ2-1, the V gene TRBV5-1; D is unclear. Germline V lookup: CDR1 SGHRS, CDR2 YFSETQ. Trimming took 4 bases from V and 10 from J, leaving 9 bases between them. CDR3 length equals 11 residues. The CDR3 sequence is CASSAQKEQFF. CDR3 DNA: TGCGCCAGCAGCGCGCAGAAAGAGCAGTTCTTC.

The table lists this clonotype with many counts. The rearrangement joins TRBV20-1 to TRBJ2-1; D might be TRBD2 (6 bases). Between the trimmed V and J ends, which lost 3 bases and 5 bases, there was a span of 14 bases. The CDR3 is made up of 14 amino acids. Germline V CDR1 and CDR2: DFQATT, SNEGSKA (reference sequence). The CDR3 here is CSARGGSENNEQFF. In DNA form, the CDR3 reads TGCAGTGCTAGGGGGGGTAGCGAGAACAATGAGCAGTTCTTC.

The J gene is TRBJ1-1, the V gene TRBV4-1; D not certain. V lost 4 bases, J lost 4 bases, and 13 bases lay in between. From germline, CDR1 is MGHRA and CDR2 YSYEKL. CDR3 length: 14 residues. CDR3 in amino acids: CASSPRPAGTEAFF. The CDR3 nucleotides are TGCGCCAGCAGCCCGCGGCCCGCGGGCACTGAAGCTTTCTTT.

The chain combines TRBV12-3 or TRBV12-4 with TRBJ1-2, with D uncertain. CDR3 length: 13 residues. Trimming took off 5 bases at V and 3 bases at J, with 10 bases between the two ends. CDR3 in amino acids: CASSPAMDYGYTF. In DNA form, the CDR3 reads TGTGCCAGCAGTCCTGCGATGGACTATGGCTACACCTTC.

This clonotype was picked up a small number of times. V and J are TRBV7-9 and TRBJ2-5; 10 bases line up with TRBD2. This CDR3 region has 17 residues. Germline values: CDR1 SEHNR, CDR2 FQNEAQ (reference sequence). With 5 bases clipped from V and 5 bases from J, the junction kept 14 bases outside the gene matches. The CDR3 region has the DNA TGTGCCAGCAGCCCCTCGGTAGCGGGGGGACTTTGGGAGACCCAGTACTTC. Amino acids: CASSPSVAGGLWETQYF.

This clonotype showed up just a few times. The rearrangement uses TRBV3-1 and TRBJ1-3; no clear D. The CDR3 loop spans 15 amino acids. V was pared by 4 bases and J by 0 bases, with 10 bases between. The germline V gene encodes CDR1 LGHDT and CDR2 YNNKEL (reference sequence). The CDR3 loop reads CASSLGRNSGNTIYF. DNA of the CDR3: TGTGCCAGCAGCCTTGGACGGAACTCTGGAAACACCATATATTTT.

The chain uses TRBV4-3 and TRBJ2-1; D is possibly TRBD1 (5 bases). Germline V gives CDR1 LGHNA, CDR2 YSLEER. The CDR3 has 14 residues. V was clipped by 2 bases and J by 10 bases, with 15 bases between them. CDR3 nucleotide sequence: TGCGCCAGCAGCCAACGCCTTAGGGGTAGGGAGCAGTTCTTC. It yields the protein CASSQRLRGREQFF.

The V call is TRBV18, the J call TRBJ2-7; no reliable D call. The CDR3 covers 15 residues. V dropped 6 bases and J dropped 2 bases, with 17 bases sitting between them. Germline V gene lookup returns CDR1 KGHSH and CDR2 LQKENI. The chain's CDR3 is CASSPWTAPAYEQYF. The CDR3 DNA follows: TGTGCCAGCTCCCCTTGGACCGCGCCGGCCTACGAGCAGTACTTC.

This CDR3 is CASSDNGLAGADTQYF. In DNA form, the CDR3 reads TGTGCCAGCAGTGACAATGGACTAGCGGGGGCCGATACGCAGTATTTT. J is TRBJ2-3 and V is TRBV2, with 13 bases identical to TRBD2. J was trimmed by 6 bases and V by 3 bases; bases with no gene match: 6. This CDR3 region has 16 residues. Germline V gene data show CDR1 as SNHLY and CDR2 as FYNNEI.